This TCR beta chain emerged from a study of cytomegalovirus exposure and HLA in healthy donors. Findings and limits, study-wide: The authors later found most CMV-associated TCR beta chains appeared HLA-restricted. TCR beta chain V- and J-gene trimming was linked, in a later analysis, to a missense variant in DCLRE1C. Diagnosis of cytomegalovirus status made by the classifier reportedly showed high specificity and sensitivity.

In regard to this clone: Its target is unknown.

This PCR relied on a set of 60 Vbeta primers and 13 Jbeta primers. Per the original methods: A later analysis tallied 65 million to 85 million unique TCR beta chains, approximately 10 million of them shared. The protocol was immunoSEQ multiplex PCR, while the TCRdb copy is restricted to in-frame clones and leaves out a portion. D and trimming were read from the DNA, whereas the V and J calls and clone size are those reported in that table. The sample contains about 190,000 clones, roughly 80% of which appear only once. Trimming removed 11 bases from V and 0 bases from J, with 13 bases in between. This CDR3 contains 13 residues. CDR1 is MDHEN and CDR2 is SYDVKM in the germline V gene.

Sequenced input: PBMCs. The chain couples TRBV28 to TRBJ2-5, with D possibly being TRBD2 (5 bases). The sequence derives from a man aged 40-50 years in good health and CMV-seropositive. This CDR3 reads CALGSRNQETQYF. The CDR3 DNA reads as TGTGCCCTAGGGAGCCGTAACCAAGAGACCCAGTACTTC.